This TCR beta chain was identified during a study of vaccination and CD4 T cells after COVID-19 (dated by TCRdb to the early 2020s). Some background on the complete study: In the convalescent cohort there were six males and four females, among whom were two Hispanic individuals, seven Caucasians, two Asians and one multiracial person. Two doses of either the Pfizer-BioNTech BNT162b2 vaccine (n=8) or the Moderna mRNA-1273 vaccine (n=2) were administered to participants. The spike-specific CD4+ TCR repertoire was compared before and after mRNA vaccination in around ten COVID-19 convalescent patients and several infection-naive healthy vaccine recipients. Post-COVID blood samples from convalescent patients were collected a median of roughly 100 days after diagnosis, with a range of 35 to 161 days. Overlapping spike peptide pools from SARS-CoV-2 and from the common cold coronaviruses HCoV-NL63, HCoV-OC43 and HCoV-229E were used as culture stimuli. Post-vaccine blood samples were taken a median of about 77 days after the second vaccine dose, with a range of about 13 to 250 days. Control cultures used a CEFX viral epitope pool as positive control, an HIV-1 Nef peptide pool as negative control, or no peptide.

Library generation was performed with PCR. TCR sequencing of DNA from cultured CD4+ T cells used the Oncomine TCR Beta short-read assay at the Johns Hopkins FTIC core. The QIAamp micro DNA kit was used to extract genomic DNA from the cultured CD4+ T cells. Oncomine TCR Beta libraries from cultured CD4+ T cells were pooled with unique dual indexes and sequenced on an Illumina iSeq 100. Regarding the original processing steps: Non-productive sequences were filtered out, and CDR3s that did not start with C, did not end with F or W, or were shorter than 7 amino acids were discarded. Antigen-specific clonotypes were identified with the MANAFEST web application by comparing peptide-stimulated wells with reference and other culture wells. To be called positive, a clone needed an FDR below 0.05, an odds ratio above 5, and a productive frequency above 0.1% in at least two of three replicate wells. A clonotype counted as cross-reactive if it showed significant expansion both in the SARS-CoV-2 spike wells and in at least one common cold coronavirus spike condition. CDR3 homology was assessed with Levenshtein distances (stringdist) and unrooted phylogenetic trees (ape) in R version 3.6.1. TCRdb reprocessed the public reads (quality trimming at Q25 with fastp, clone calling with MiXCR) and kept in-frame beta chains. Each record represents a unique CDR3 protein, reported with the most common genes and DNA among its rows. The V and J calls and clone size are TCRdb's, not the authors'. This sample has about 21,000 distinct CDR3 sequences in its table, and about 38% of those were observed once. The top ten clonotypes cover roughly a quarter of the sample.

The CDR3 numbers 13 residues from cysteine through phenylalanine. Only CDR3 DNA remains: 39 bases, in frame from the first base. The CDR1 and CDR2 encoded by the germline V gene are MNHNS and SASEGT. The junction carries 13 bases between V and J, which are trimmed by 9 bases and 4 bases respectively. To note about this clonotype: This receptor's antigen is unknown. No qualities accompany the bases; no much larger clone lies one base away.

Overall study results and their limits: In convalescent patients, a median approximately 86% of post-vaccine SARS-CoV-2-reactive clones were detected only after vaccination, and vaccine-specific priming was suggested by this finding. Of the vaccine-specific clones in convalescent patients, 304 of 307, or nearly all, reacted only to SARS-CoV-2 spike and did not cross-react with common cold coronaviruses. An increase in the median number of SARS-CoV-2-reactive clonotypes from approximately 21 after infection to a few dozen after vaccination was observed, but the change was not found to be significant. Only a relatively small number of convalescent patients were included in the study, and early timepoints following natural infection were not analyzed.

The sample's treatment or condition label, decoded: roughly ten-day PBMC culture with coronavirus spike peptide pools or control peptides (ViraFEST assay). The ViraFEST assay was used in the study, in which antigen-specific T cells were expanded with peptide pools and expanded clonotypes were subsequently identified by TCR sequencing. Negative nucleocapsid antibody tests before and after vaccination confirmed that the healthy vaccine recipients had no prior SARS-CoV-2 infection. Each well held about 1.8 million PBMCs cultured with approximately 9.1 ug/ml peptide pools in IMDM containing approximately 5% human AB serum and roughly 9 IU/ml IL-2. Half of the culture medium was replaced with fresh IL-2-containing medium on days 3 and 7. CD4+ T cells were isolated after approximately eleven days of culture through negative selection using the EasySep CD4+ T cell isolation kit. Ficoll-Paque Plus gradient centrifugation was used to isolate PBMCs from whole blood, and the isolated PBMCs were then either used fresh or cryopreserved at -140C. Each culture condition was generally run in triplicate wells.

The clonotype originates from a human donor who received a COVID-19 vaccine. This specimen consisted of CD4+ T cells from blood, cultured in vitro, obtained before SARS-CoV-2 vaccination. The chain employs TRBV6-1 and TRBJ1-3; tentative D gene TRBD1, with 6 bases matching. The CDR3 has the sequence CASNRVPGNTIYF. The DNA sequence reads TGTGCCAGTAACAGGGTTCCGGGAAACACCATATATTTT.